A selection of T cell receptor beta chains follows, all from one sample in a study of cytotoxic CD8 clonotypes in ibrutinib-treated CLL. Profiling relied on immunoSEQ multiplex PCR, and the TCRdb table lists in-frame clones only, not all of them. The sample has around 250,000 clones, less than 75% seen once. The sequences come from PBMCs, collected after 24 months of ibrutinib treatment. The receptors were gathered from a human donor with chronic lymphocytic leukemia. Each CDR3 is given with its conserved first and last residue. The D gene is left open where the match is weak. The size entry is marked missing in some rows and otherwise reads once, few, many or a size class.

clone size | D gene | J gene | V gene | CDR3 DNA | CDR3 protein
- | TRBD1 | TRBJ2-7 | TRBV28 | TGTGCCAGCAGCCACCCCGGGGCAGGGGGATACGAGCAGTACTTC | CASSHPGAGGYEQYF
- | - | TRBJ2-5 | TRBV4-1 | TGCGCCAGCAGCCAAGGAGTAGCGGTCCAAGAGACCCAGTACTTC | CASSQGVAVQETQYF
- | - | TRBJ1-1 | TRBV25-1 | TGTGCCAGCAGTGAATTCGGTCGCGATAGAGTTGCTTTCTTT | CASSEFGRDRVAFF
- | - | TRBJ2-7 | TRBV11-3 | TGTGCCAGCAGCTTAGGTTCGGAAGGGGGAATCTACGAGCAGTACTTC | CASSLGSEGGIYEQYF
- | TRBD1 | TRBJ2-7 | TRBV7-6 | TGTGCCAGCAGCTTAAGGGACAGCCCCTACGAGCAGTACTTC | CASSLRDSPYEQYF
- | - | TRBJ2-5 | TRBV9 | TGTGCCAGCAGCGTAACGTACACGAACCAAGAGACCCAGTACTTC | CASSVTYTNQETQYF
- | TRBD1 | TRBJ1-2 | TRBV29-1 | TGCAGCGTGGGACAGGCGGATGGCTACACCTTC | CSVGQADGYTF
- | - | TRBJ2-3 | TRBV15 | TGTGCCACCAGCAGAGCACCGGAGACTAGCACAGATACGCAGTATTTT | CATSRAPETSTDTQYF
- | TRBD1 | TRBJ2-7 | TRBV9 | TGTGCCAGCAGCCTGGGACAGGGTTCCTACGAGCAGTACTTC | CASSLGQGSYEQYF
- | - | TRBJ2-6 | TRBV7-3 | TGTGCCAGCAGCTCCCCGGGACATATCTCTGGGGCCAACGTCCTGACTTTC | CASSSPGHISGANVLTF
- | TRBD1 | TRBJ1-5 | TRBV30 | TGTGCCTGGAGTTCCGGACAGGCGAATCAGCCCCAGCATTTT | CAWSSGQANQPQHF
- | - | TRBJ2-7 | TRBV29-1 | TGCAGCGTTGTATCCGGGAGCTCCTACGAGCAGTACTTC | CSVVSGSSYEQYF
once | TRBD1 | TRBJ1-5 | TRBV5-6 | TGTGCCAGCAGCACCGGGACAGGGGGGAATCAGCCCCAGCATTTT | CASSTGTGGNQPQHF
- | - | TRBJ2-1 | TRBV4-3 | TGCGCCAGCAGCCAAGATAAGGGGAGGTACAATGAGCAGTTCTTC | CASSQDKGRYNEQFF
- | - | TRBJ2-3 | TRBV28 | TGTGCCAGCAGTTTGGTCCGAGATACGCAGTATTTT | CASSLVRDTQYF
- | - | TRBJ2-3 | TRBV9 | TGTGCCAGCAGCGGACCGGGAGGCACAGATACGCAGTATTTT | CASSGPGGTDTQYF
- | - | TRBJ2-3 | TRBV6-1 | TGTGCCATCAGGACACCCGACACAGATACGCAGTATTTT | CAIRTPDTDTQYF
- | TRBD1 | TRBJ1-4 | TRBV30 | TGTGCCTGGAACAACAGGGGAACTAATGAAAAACTGTTTTTT | CAWNNRGTNEKLFF
- | - | TRBJ1-2 | TRBV2 | TGTGCCAGCAGTGAGTCAGGGGAAAACTATGGCTACACCTTC | CASSESGENYGYTF
- | - | TRBJ2-3 | TRBV11-2 | TGTGCCAGCAGCCCCCTTTGGAGCACAGATACGCAGTATTTT | CASSPLWSTDTQYF
once | - | TRBJ1-5 | TRBV19 | TGTGCCAGTAGTCATGTGGGGCGCACGGGCAATCAGCCCCAGCATTTT | CASSHVGRTGNQPQHF
- | - | TRBJ2-3 | TRBV21-1 | TGTGCCAGTGTGACGTTCGCGGGCACAGATACGCAGTATTTT | CASVTFAGTDTQYF
- | - | TRBJ1-3 | TRBV4-2 | TGTGCCAGCAGCCAGCCGAAAGGGACTGGAAACACCATATATTTT | CASSQPKGTGNTIYF
- | - | TRBJ1-1 | TRBV5-5 | TGTGCCAGCACCGGGGAGGTAAACACTGAAGCTTTCTTT | CASTGEVNTEAFF
few | - | TRBJ2-1 | TRBV27 | TGTGCCAGCAGTTTAAGGGGCCGCGAGATGGGTGAGCAGTTCTTC | CASSLRGREMGEQFF
- | - | TRBJ2-1 | TRBV7-3 | TGTGCCAGCAGCTTATTCGGGTCTAGTAATGAGCAGTTCTTC | CASSLFGSSNEQFF
- | TRBD2 | TRBJ2-7 | TRBV18 | TGTGCCAGCTCACTTAGCGGGCCACAGACGGACGAGCAGTACTTC | CASSLSGPQTDEQYF
- | - | TRBJ2-3 | TRBV4-3 | TGCGCCAGCAGCCAAGCGGGTACAGATACGCAGTATTTT | CASSQAGTDTQYF
- | - | TRBJ2-5 | TRBV5-1 | TGCGCCAGCAGCGTTTACCAAGAGACCCAGTACTTC | CASSVYQETQYF
- | - | TRBJ1-1 | TRBV28 | TGTGCCAGCAGTCCACGACCAGCTTTCTTT | CASSPRPAFF
- | - | TRBJ1-2 | TRBV6-5 | TGTGCCAGCAGTTGCACATGTAGAAAGACCTATGGCTACACCTTC | CASSCTCRKTYGYTF
- | - | TRBJ2-1 | TRBV13 | TGTGCCAGCTTCGCTATGAGCGTTTCAAACAATGAGCAGTTCTTC | CASFAMSVSNNEQFF
- | - | TRBJ2-3 | TRBV2 | TGTGCCAGCATTTTAAGCACAGATACGCAGTATTTT | CASILSTDTQYF
- | - | TRBJ2-1 | TRBV21-1 | TGTGCCAGCAGCAACACCTCTAGCGGGACCTACAATGAGCAGTTCTTC | CASSNTSSGTYNEQFF
- | - | TRBJ2-1 | TRBV29-1 | TGCAGCGTTGTGAGAGGGCCGTACAATGAGCAGTTCTTC | CSVVRGPYNEQFF
- | - | TRBJ1-1 | TRBV28 | TGTGCCAGCAGTTTTGGCCGGGGCACTGAAGCTTTCTTT | CASSFGRGTEAFF
few | - | TRBJ1-1 | TRBV15 | TGTGCCACCAGCCGAAAATTGAACACTGAAGCTTTCTTT | CATSRKLNTEAFF
- | - | TRBJ2-7 | TRBV19 | TGTGCCAGTAGTGCCAGACTGACCTCCTACGAGCAGTACTTC | CASSARLTSYEQYF
few | TRBD1 | TRBJ2-5 | TRBV19 | TGTGCCAGTAGCCTGGGACAGCAAGAGACCCAGTACTTC | CASSLGQQETQYF
- | - | TRBJ2-2 | TRBV6-6 | TGTGCCAGCAGAGACACCGGGGAGCTGTTTTTT | CASRDTGELFF
- | TRBD1 | TRBJ2-1 | TRBV27 | TGTGCCAGCAGTTTATTGGTTCCGGGACAGGCTTTGGGTGAGCAGTTCTTC | CASSLLVPGQALGEQFF
- | - | TRBJ2-1 | TRBV2 | TGTGCCAGCAGTGGAGAGCAGGGGTTGAATGAGCAGTTCTTC | CASSGEQGLNEQFF
few | - | TRBJ1-1 | TRBV28 | TGTGCCAGCAGGCTATGGGGGGCTAGCACTGAAGCTTTCTTT | CASRLWGASTEAFF
- | TRBD1 | TRBJ1-2 | TRBV10-3 | TGTGCCATCAGCCGACAGGGTGTAGGCTATGGCTACACCTTC | CAISRQGVGYGYTF
- | - | TRBJ2-7 | TRBV27 | TGTGCCAGCAGTTTTGGAGGGCTCGACGAGCAGTACTTC | CASSFGGLDEQYF
- | - | TRBJ2-2 | TRBV28 | TGTGCCAGCAGGAGAGAGATGATAGGCACCGGGGAGCTGTTTTTT | CASRREMIGTGELFF
- | - | TRBJ1-2 | TRBV6-5 | TGTGCCAGCAGTACGGGACGGGGTAGAGATGGCTACACCTTC | CASSTGRGRDGYTF
once | TRBD2 | TRBJ2-2 | TRBV28 | TGTGCCAGCAGAGCGGGGGGTTATACCGGGGAGCTGTTTTTT | CASRAGGYTGELFF
once | - | TRBJ1-1 | TRBV15 | TGTGCCACCAGCGGCGGAGAAGGGAGAGGGGACACTGAAGCTTTCTTT | CATSGGEGRGDTEAFF
once | - | TRBJ2-7 | TRBV2 | TGTGCCAGCAGTGAGGAGAGGAACTACGAGCAGTACTTC | CASSEERNYEQYF
- | TRBD2 | TRBJ2-3 | TRBV27 | TGTGCCAGCAGTTTATCCCCATATAGCGGGAGGACCGATACGCAGTATTTT | CASSLSPYSGRTDTQYF
- | TRBD2 | TRBJ2-1 | TRBV6-6 | TGTGCCAGCAGTTACTCGCTAGCGGGAAGATACAATGAGCAGTTCTTC | CASSYSLAGRYNEQFF
- | - | TRBJ1-5 | TRBV6-5 | TGTGCCAGCAGCGGGGTCGGTCAGCCCCAGCATTTT | CASSGVGQPQHF
few | - | TRBJ2-3 | TRBV18 | TGTGCCAGCTCTCAGGGCGCCACAGATACGCAGTATTTT | CASSQGATDTQYF
- | - | TRBJ2-7 | TRBV19 | TGTGCCACCGAAGGGATGTCGTCCCACGAGCAGTACTTC | CATEGMSSHEQYF
- | - | TRBJ2-4 | TRBV13 | TGTGCCAGCAGCTTAGTGGGGGTTTTAGCCAAAAACATTCAGTACTTC | CASSLVGVLAKNIQYF
- | - | TRBJ2-1 | TRBV19 | TGTGCCACCACGCGGGCTATGGCCAATGAGCAGTTCTTC | CATTRAMANEQFF
- | - | TRBJ2-7 | TRBV2 | TGTGCCAGCCTTCGGGGGGCGGGCTACGAGCAGTACTTC | CASLRGAGYEQYF
- | - | TRBJ1-2 | TRBV5-1 | TGCGCCAGCAGCATCGGACAGCCAGCTAACTATGGCTACACCTTC | CASSIGQPANYGYTF
- | - | TRBJ2-7 | TRBV25-1 | TGTGCCAGCAGTGAGACCTACGAGCAGTACTTC | CASSETYEQYF